A selection of T cell receptor beta chains follows, all from one sample in a study of blood T cell repertoires in COVID-19. Using immunoSEQ multiplex PCR, the repertoire was profiled, and TCRdb retains in-frame clones only, with some absent. Here the sample spans a few hundred thousand clones, 70% to 90% being singletons. The sample was PBMCs or T cells enriched from blood (not recorded which). The receptors were gathered from a young woman who had recovered from COVID-19. Each CDR3 is given with its conserved first and last residue. The order of the fields is J gene, D gene, V gene, clone size, CDR3 DNA, CDR3 protein. D genes are given only for firm matches. The size field is filled for only some rows; it gives once, few, many or a size class.

j_gene: TRBJ2-5; d_gene: TRBD2; v_gene: TRBV27; abundance: .; CDR3nt: TGTGCCAGCAGTTTATCTGTGACTAGCGGGGGTCAACAAGAGACCCAGTACTTC; CDR3aa: CASSLSVTSGGQQETQYF
j_gene: TRBJ1-4; d_gene: .; v_gene: TRBV4-1; abundance: .; CDR3nt: TGCGCCAGCAGCGAGTCCCCTAACGATGAAAAACTGTTTTTT; CDR3aa: CASSESPNDEKLFF
j_gene: TRBJ1-3; d_gene: .; v_gene: TRBV7-8; abundance: .; CDR3nt: TGTGCCAGCACCTCTAGCCAGGGGTTAGGAAACACCATATATTTT; CDR3aa: CASTSSQGLGNTIYF
j_gene: TRBJ1-2; d_gene: TRBD1; v_gene: TRBV7-2; abundance: once; CDR3nt: TGTGCCAGCAGCCTACAGGGGGTGTCTAACTATGGCTACACCTTC; CDR3aa: CASSLQGVSNYGYTF
j_gene: TRBJ2-7; d_gene: TRBD2; v_gene: TRBV9; abundance: .; CDR3nt: TGTGCCAGCAGCAGAGCGGGGGCTTCTTACGAGCAGTACTTC; CDR3aa: CASSRAGASYEQYF
j_gene: TRBJ1-5; d_gene: TRBD1; v_gene: TRBV5-5; abundance: .; CDR3nt: TGTGCCAGCAGCCCATGGACAGGGGTGGGCAATCAGCCCCAGCATTTT; CDR3aa: CASSPWTGVGNQPQHF
j_gene: TRBJ2-6; d_gene: .; v_gene: TRBV6-4; abundance: few; CDR3nt: TGTGCCAGCAGTGACGGGACAAACTCTGGGGCCAACGTCCTGACTTTC; CDR3aa: CASSDGTNSGANVLTF
j_gene: TRBJ1-3; d_gene: .; v_gene: TRBV2; abundance: .; CDR3nt: TGTGCCAGTTATCACAGGGCCGGAAACACCATATATTTT; CDR3aa: CASYHRAGNTIYF
j_gene: TRBJ2-3; d_gene: .; v_gene: TRBV6-4; abundance: .; CDR3nt: TGTGCCCCCTGGGGCGGGGGCAGGAGGCGCACAGATACGCAGTATTTT; CDR3aa: CAPWGGGRRRTDTQYF
j_gene: TRBJ1-1; d_gene: .; v_gene: TRBV10-3; abundance: .; CDR3nt: TGTGCCATCAGTGGCGTCAGGTCGGACACTGAAGCTTTCTTT; CDR3aa: CAISGVRSDTEAFF
j_gene: TRBJ1-1; d_gene: TRBD1; v_gene: TRBV11-2; abundance: .; CDR3nt: TGTGCCAGCAGCTTGAGACAGGGGGGAGGCACTGAAGCTTTCTTT; CDR3aa: CASSLRQGGGTEAFF
j_gene: TRBJ2-5; d_gene: TRBD2; v_gene: TRBV6-2/TRBV6-3; abundance: .; CDR3nt: TGTGCCAGCAGTTACCCAAAGCGGGGGAGCGATCAAGAGACCCAGTACTTC; CDR3aa: CASSYPKRGSDQETQYF
j_gene: TRBJ1-3; d_gene: TRBD1; v_gene: TRBV7-9; abundance: .; CDR3nt: TGTGCCAGCAGCTTAGATTCAGGGGGTTTTACTGGAAACACCATATATTTT; CDR3aa: CASSLDSGGFTGNTIYF
j_gene: TRBJ2-1; d_gene: TRBD2; v_gene: TRBV6-5; abundance: .; CDR3nt: TGTGCCAGCACCCCGCGGGGGAGATCCTACAATGAGCAGTTCTTC; CDR3aa: CASTPRGRSYNEQFF
j_gene: TRBJ2-1; d_gene: .; v_gene: TRBV9; abundance: .; CDR3nt: TGTGCCAGCAGCGTAGCGGGAACCTACAATGAGCAGTTCTTC; CDR3aa: CASSVAGTYNEQFF
j_gene: TRBJ1-6; d_gene: .; v_gene: TRBV7-3; abundance: .; CDR3nt: TGTGCCAGCAGCCAGGGATACGCCGGTTCACCCCTCCACTTT; CDR3aa: CASSQGYAGSPLHF
j_gene: TRBJ1-2; d_gene: .; v_gene: TRBV27; abundance: .; CDR3nt: TGTGCCAGCAGTGGCGGAGGCTATGGCTACACCTTC; CDR3aa: CASSGGGYGYTF
j_gene: TRBJ2-1; d_gene: TRBD2; v_gene: TRBV7-2; abundance: .; CDR3nt: TGTGCCAGCAGCTTATCGGTAGCGGGGGGGCGGAATGAGCAGTTCTTC; CDR3aa: CASSLSVAGGRNEQFF
j_gene: TRBJ1-6; d_gene: TRBD1; v_gene: TRBV19; abundance: .; CDR3nt: TGTGCCAGTAGTATACTAGGGACAGGGAATAATTCACCCCTCCACTTT; CDR3aa: CASSILGTGNNSPLHF
j_gene: TRBJ1-2; d_gene: .; v_gene: TRBV12-3/TRBV12-4; abundance: .; CDR3nt: TGTGCCAGCAGTTCCCACAGGGTTGGCTACACCTTC; CDR3aa: CASSSHRVGYTF
j_gene: TRBJ1-6; d_gene: .; v_gene: TRBV4-2; abundance: .; CDR3nt: TGTGCCAGCAGCCAAGATCCCGGCGGTAATTCACCCCTCCACTTT; CDR3aa: CASSQDPGGNSPLHF
j_gene: TRBJ1-4; d_gene: .; v_gene: TRBV27; abundance: .; CDR3nt: TGTGCCAGCAGTGGAGGGATCGAAAAACTGTTTTTT; CDR3aa: CASSGGIEKLFF
j_gene: TRBJ1-3; d_gene: .; v_gene: TRBV18; abundance: .; CDR3nt: TGTGCCAGCTCACCAATGGACATCGAATCTGGAAACACCATATATTTT; CDR3aa: CASSPMDIESGNTIYF
j_gene: TRBJ1-2; d_gene: .; v_gene: TRBV5-6; abundance: .; CDR3nt: TGTGCCAGCAGCTTGGTTTCAAACTATGGCTACACCTTC; CDR3aa: CASSLVSNYGYTF
j_gene: TRBJ1-2; d_gene: TRBD1; v_gene: TRBV7-9; abundance: .; CDR3nt: TGTGCCAGCAGCTGGGAACAGGGGAAGTCGCTCCCAAACTATGGCTACACCTTC; CDR3aa: CASSWEQGKSLPNYGYTF